These T cell receptor beta chains were read from a single sample in a study of cytomegalovirus exposure and HLA in healthy donors. The assay was immunoSEQ multiplex PCR, and TCRdb's table has in-frame clones only and misses some. This sample has 200,000 to 250,000 clones; around 85% occur once, and the top ten carry over 1%. The sequencing input was PBMCs. The receptors shown here come from a human donor in good health. Both conserved end residues are part of each CDR3. D genes are given only for firm matches. Clone size, where shown, is once, few, many, or a class for clones that have expanded.

size	D	V	J	CDR3	DNA
NA	TRBD1	TRBV19	TRBJ1-1	CASSIRQGNEAFF	TGTGCCAGTAGTATCAGACAGGGAAATGAAGCTTTCTTT
NA	NA	TRBV6-5	TRBJ1-2	CASSPRAGNGYTF	TGTGCCAGCAGTCCCCGAGCGGGGAACGGCTACACCTTC
NA	TRBD2	TRBV7-7	TRBJ2-1	CASSLGLAGGPGSNEQFF	TGTGCTAGCAGCTTAGGGTTAGCGGGAGGGCCGGGGAGCAATGAGCAGTTCTTC
NA	NA	TRBV9	TRBJ2-1	CASSSRGPIFNEQFF	TGTGCCAGCAGCTCAAGAGGTCCGATTTTCAATGAGCAGTTCTTC
once	NA	TRBV14	TRBJ2-7	CASSPLPGSYYEQYF	TGTGCCAGCAGCCCTCTTCCCGGGTCCTACTACGAGCAGTACTTC
NA	NA	TRBV19	TRBJ1-1	CASSEVGTEAFF	TGTGCCAGTAGTGAGGTTGGAACTGAAGCTTTCTTT
NA	NA	TRBV5-4	TRBJ2-3	CASSLVGASTDTQYF	TGTGCCAGCAGCTTGGTAGGGGCTAGCACAGATACGCAGTATTTT
NA	TRBD1	TRBV28	TRBJ1-5	CASIPGQGTHRNQPQHF	TGTGCCAGCATCCCGGGACAGGGCACCCATCGCAATCAGCCCCAGCATTTT
once	TRBD2	TRBV7-2	TRBJ2-7	CASSPREGMYEQYF	TGTGCCAGCAGCCCCCGGGAGGGCATGTACGAGCAGTACTTC
NA	NA	TRBV25-1	TRBJ2-7	CASSEWAGAYEQYF	TGTGCCAGCAGTGAATGGGCAGGGGCCTACGAGCAGTACTTC
NA	TRBD2	TRBV15	TRBJ2-5	CATSRGAGVETQYF	TGTGCCACCAGCAGAGGAGCGGGAGTTGAGACCCAGTACTTC
once	TRBD1	TRBV7-3	TRBJ2-2	CASSLNSGGMTGELFF	TGTGCCAGCAGCTTAAATTCAGGGGGCATGACCGGGGAGCTGTTTTTT
NA	NA	TRBV4-2	TRBJ2-1	CASSPGTSLRGDEQFF	TGTGCCAGCAGCCCTGGGACTTCTCTGAGGGGCGATGAGCAGTTCTTC
NA	NA	TRBV9	TRBJ1-1	CASSVDGGGGTEAFF	TGTGCCAGCAGCGTAGATGGTGGGGGGGGGACTGAAGCTTTCTTT
NA	TRBD1	TRBV19	TRBJ1-2	CASNPTGVTLGYTF	TGTGCCAGTAACCCGACAGGGGTTACGTTGGGCTACACCTTC
NA	TRBD2	TRBV25-1	TRBJ2-7	CASSGGGRVYEQYF	TGTGCCAGCAGTGGGGGGGGGAGGGTCTACGAGCAGTACTTC
once	TRBD2	TRBV27	TRBJ2-5	CASSLSAGPIAGETQYF	TGTGCCAGCAGTTTATCAGCGGGGCCGATAGCGGGAGAGACCCAGTACTTC
NA	NA	TRBV27	TRBJ1-4	CASSSSQGEFTSNEKLFF	TGTGCCAGCAGTTCGAGCCAGGGCGAGTTCACGTCTAATGAAAAACTGTTTTTT
NA	NA	TRBV7-6	TRBJ2-2	CASSLFSSGENTGELFF	TGTGCCAGCAGCTTGTTTAGTAGCGGAGAAAACACCGGGGAGCTGTTTTTT
NA	NA	TRBV11-2	TRBJ2-4	CASSQLSGQAGPKNIQYF	TGTGCCAGCAGCCAACTATCTGGACAGGCGGGGCCCAAAAACATTCAGTACTTC
NA	NA	TRBV7-9	TRBJ1-2	CASSIRQTDHGYTF	TGTGCCAGCAGCATCAGACAGACAGATCATGGCTACACCTTC
once	NA	TRBV5-1	TRBJ2-1	CASSLAGENYNEQFF	TGCGCCAGCAGCTTGGCGGGAGAGAATTACAATGAGCAGTTCTTC
NA	TRBD2	TRBV20-1	TRBJ2-7	CSAWDYEQYF	TGCAGTGCTTGGGACTACGAGCAGTACTTT
NA	NA	TRBV5-1	TRBJ2-7	CASSDRGVVPYEQYF	TGCGCCAGCAGCGACCGGGGAGTGGTCCCCTACGAGCAGTACTTC
once	TRBD2	TRBV7-6	TRBJ2-5	CASASGALQETQYF	TGTGCCAGTGCTAGCGGGGCCCTCCAAGAGACCCAGTACTTC